This T cell receptor (beta chain) was observed in a study of beta chain features in type 1 diabetes. The sequenced template was cDNA made from the entire isolated RNA. The method was immunoSEQ multiplex PCR; TCRdb's version includes in-frame clones alone and lacks a portion of them. The repertoire includes more than 300,000 clones, around an eighth of them detected once, and about 0.017% sits in the top ten. This clone was counted a few times. J lost 5 bases, V lost 0 bases, and 0 bases had no gene match. Germline CDR1 SGHNT, CDR2 YENEEA. CDR3 size: 16 residues. This chain joins TRBV11-3 and TRBJ2-1; TRBD2 aligns across 14 bases. The clonotype originates from a man younger than 30 in good health. The specimen was naive CD4+ T cells from blood. The CDR3 protein is CASSLEGLAGDNEQFF. Written as DNA, the CDR3 is TGTGCCAGCAGCTTAGAGGGACTAGCGGGAGACAATGAGCAGTTCTTC.